Listed below are T cell receptor beta chains from one sample, sequenced in a study of CD8 T cells in ankylosing spondylitis. MiXCR, applied by TCRdb to the 5' RACE reads, yields one record per CDR3 protein. The repertoire consists of about 39,000 distinct CDR3 sequences, with 10% occurring once and the leading ten covering roughly 15%. The sequencing sample was made of blood, either unsorted or a sorted T cell fraction (not recorded which). These receptors were obtained from a male donor with ankylosing spondylitis or in good health (not recorded which). The CDR3 runs from the conserved cysteine through the conserved F or W. The order of the fields is V gene, D gene, clone size, J gene, CDR3 length, CDR3 DNA, CDR3 protein. D genes are given only for firm matches. Some rows have no size entry. The others give once, few or many, or a class for an expanded clone.

TRBV2	NA	many	TRBJ2-7	12	TGTGCCAGCTCAGGAGCCTGGGGGGAGCAGTACTTC	CASSGAWGEQYF
TRBV28	NA	many	TRBJ2-1	17	TGTGCCAGCAGTTTACAAAATCTATTAGGTCCTTACAATGAGCAGTTCTTC	CASSLQNLLGPYNEQFF
TRBV6-2/TRBV6-3	NA	many	TRBJ1-5	14	TGTGCCAGCAGTCCCCGGCCGTTTTATCAGCCCCAGCATTTT	CASSPRPFYQPQHF
TRBV4-1	TRBD1	many	TRBJ1-5	17	TGCGCCAGCAGCCTGGACAGGGGGCTGGAGGGCAATCAGCCCCAGCATTTT	CASSLDRGLEGNQPQHF
TRBV20-1	TRBD2	many	TRBJ2-5	15	TGCAGTGCTAGGATTTCCACTAGCGTCCTGGAGACCCAGTACTTC	CSARISTSVLETQYF
TRBV4-2	NA	many	TRBJ2-7	15	TGTGCCAGCAAGGGCCGCCCCGGGAACTCCTACGAGCAGTACTTC	CASKGRPGNSYEQYF
TRBV18	NA	few	TRBJ1-5	14	TGTGCCAGCTCACCTCCGGGGGTGTTACAGGGAAAGCATTTT	CASSPPGVLQGKHF
TRBV5-1	NA	many	TRBJ2-3	13	TGCGCCAGCGGGAGCGGGAGCACAGATACGCAGTATTTT	CASGSGSTDTQYF
TRBV14	NA	NA	TRBJ2-1	13	TGTGCCAGCAGCCAAGTCGGGGGCGATGAGCAGTTCTTC	CASSQVGGDEQFF
TRBV19	NA	once	TRBJ1-1	13	TGTGCCACCACCCGGACAGAGAACACTGAAGCTTTCTTT	CATTRTENTEAFF
TRBV14	TRBD1	many	TRBJ1-5	14	TGTGCCAGCAGCCAGACAGGGGCGAGGCAGCCCCAGCATTTT	CASSQTGARQPQHF
TRBV12-3/TRBV12-4	TRBD2	many	TRBJ2-1	15	TGTGCCAGCAACTCTTACTTAGCGGGGGGGAATGAGCAGTTCTTC	CASNSYLAGGNEQFF
TRBV29-1	NA	few	TRBJ1-1	14	TGCAGCGCCCAGGGCCACAATTTGAACACTGAAGCTTTCTTT	CSAQGHNLNTEAFF
TRBV5-1	NA	NA	TRBJ1-4	15	TGCGCCAGCAGCCTTTCCGGGACGGTGAATGAAAAACTGTTTTTT	CASSLSGTVNEKLFF
TRBV20-1	TRBD2	many	TRBJ2-2	15	TGCAGTGCTAGATCGTCGAGGACTAGCGCCGGGGAGCTGTTTTTT	CSARSSRTSAGELFF
TRBV20-1	TRBD2	many	TRBJ2-3	16	TGCAGTGCCCCACCCCCGGGACTAGCGGGAGGGGGTACGCAGTATTTT	CSAPPPGLAGGGTQYF
TRBV7-9	NA	many	TRBJ1-4	14	TGTGCCAGCAGCTTAAGGGACGGCAATGAAAAACTGTTTTTT	CASSLRDGNEKLFF
TRBV25-1	NA	many	TRBJ2-5	14	TGTGCCAGCAGTCCGACGCGGGGACGAGAGACCCAGTACTTC	CASSPTRGRETQYF
TRBV27	TRBD2	NA	TRBJ2-1	17	TGTGCCAGCAGTCCCATACTAACTAGCGGGGACAACAATGAGCAGTTCTTC	CASSPILTSGDNNEQFF
TRBV12-3/TRBV12-4	TRBD2	NA	TRBJ2-2	15	TGTGTTAGCAGATCTAGCGGACGGGAAACCGGGGAGCTGTTTTTT	CVSRSSGRETGELFF
TRBV27	NA	many	TRBJ1-2	14	TGTGCCAGCAGTTTATGGGCCGGGTCGGAAGGCTACACCTTC	CASSLWAGSEGYTF
TRBV20-1	TRBD1	few	TRBJ2-7	15	TGCAGTGCACGACAGGGCTTACCCATGCAGAGCGAGCAGTACTTC	CSARQGLPMQSEQYF
TRBV7-2	NA	many	TRBJ2-3	16	TGTGCCAGCAGCTTAAGGGGCCAGGCTAGCACAGATACGCAGTATTTT	CASSLRGQASTDTQYF
TRBV20-1	TRBD2	many	TRBJ2-5	15	TGCAGTGCTAGCCAAGCGGGAGGCCCCAGCGGGACCCAGTACTTC	CSASQAGGPSGTQYF
TRBV3-1	NA	many	TRBJ2-1	17	TGTGCCAGCAGCCAAGAATGGGGTTATCGCTCCTACAATGAGCAGTTCTTC	CASSQEWGYRSYNEQFF
TRBV28	TRBD2	few	TRBJ2-7	17	TGTGCCAGCAGTAGACTTCCGGGAGGACTTAGCTCCTACGAGCAGTACTTC	CASSRLPGGLSSYEQYF